This entry lists 19 T cell receptor beta chains sequenced from one sample in a study of cytomegalovirus exposure and HLA in healthy donors. Amplification used 60 Vbeta primers and 13 Jbeta primers. The assay was immunoSEQ multiplex PCR, and TCRdb's table has in-frame clones only and misses some. Found here are about 180,000 clones, approximately 84% of them singletons; the top ten hold 1.1% to 1.5%. Sequencing used PBMCs. The receptors stem from a girl aged 10-17 years in good health and CMV-seropositive.

This clone was recorded once. Other DNA sequences in this sample translate to the same CDR3. V gene TRBV29-1 combines with J gene TRBJ1-5; 8 bases fit TRBD1. J was trimmed by 5 bases and V by 4 bases; bases with no gene match: 10. The CDR3 extends over 15 amino acids. Germline V gene sequence: CDR1 SQVTM, CDR2 ANQGSEA. CDR3 nucleotide sequence: TGCAGCGTTGTAACCGGGACAGGTGACCATCAGCCCCAGCATTTT. Translating gives CSVVTGTGDHQPQHF.

The chain uses TRBV5-4 and TRBJ1-3, with TRBD1 matching 7 bases. The V segment lost 7 bases and the J segment 2 bases; nucleotides outside the gene matches: 9. Germline CDR1 reads SGHNT; CDR2 reads YYREEE (reference sequence). This CDR3 has 15 amino acids. The CDR3 nucleotides read TGTGCCAGCGGAGAACGGACAGGTCCTGGAAACACCATATATTTT. It encodes CASGERTGPGNTIYF. Filled out from reference TRBV5-4 and TRBJ1-3, the complete variable domain reads ETGVTQSPTHLIKTRGQQVTLRCSSQSGHNTVSWYQQALGQGPQFIFQYYREEENGRGNFPPRFSGLQFPNYSSELNVNALELDDSALYLCASGERTGPGNTIYFGEGSWLTVV.

As concerns this clone: Distinct nucleotide sequences in the sample also encode this CDR3. This chain joins TRBV9 and TRBJ1-2; unclear D gene. The CDR3 length is 14 residues. The V end lost 0 bases, the J end lost 2 bases, and 8 bases lay between the germline ends. Germline assignment: CDR1 SGDLS and CDR2 YYNGEE. CDR3 sequence reads: CASSVGPGNYGYTF. The CDR3 DNA follows: TGTGCCAGCAGCGTAGGACCGGGAAACTATGGCTACACCTTC.

This chain joins TRBV5-1 and TRBJ1-1; 9 bases map to TRBD1. Looked up from germline, CDR1 is SGHRS and CDR2 is YFSETQ. The CDR3 runs 15 residues. V lost 4 bases to trimming and J lost 1 base; unmatched junction nucleotides: 5. The chain's CDR3 is CASSSLQGANTEAFF. The CDR3 bases are TGCGCCAGCAGCAGTTTACAGGGGGCGAACACTGAAGCTTTCTTT.

The genes are TRBV7-6 and TRBJ1-5, with D hard to call. Per germline, CDR1 SGHVS and CDR2 FNYEAQ. Trimming shortened V by 5 bases and J by 2 bases, and 10 bases separated the two germline ends. This CDR3 region has 14 residues. CDR3 DNA: TGTGCCAGCAGCCCCGACCGGGGCAATCAGCCCCAGCATTTT. Its protein is CASSPDRGNQPQHF.

CDR3 DNA sequence: TGTGCCAGCAGCTTGAGTGGGGCCAGGACTGAAGCTTTCTTT. Translating gives CASSLSGARTEAFF. The rearrangement uses TRBV5-6 and TRBJ1-1; tentatively, D is TRBD1 (5 bases). Germline loops: CDR1 SGHDT, CDR2 YYEEEE. V lost 1 base, J lost 5 bases, and 12 bases lay in between. The CDR3 is 14 amino acids.

The chain has TRBV30 and TRBJ2-3; 7 bases match TRBD2. Germline assignment: CDR1 GTSNPN and CDR2 SVGIG (reference sequence). The V segment lost 4 bases and the J segment 3 bases; nucleotides outside the gene matches: 13. The CDR3 spans 16 residues. CDR3 DNA: TGTGCCTGGAACCCCTTCGGGGGAGGGCCGACAGATACGCAGTATTTT. Translating gives CAWNPFGGGPTDTQYF.

This chain uses TRBV5-4 with TRBJ2-1; tentatively, D is TRBD2 (6 bases). In germline, CDR1 is SGHNT, CDR2 YYREEE (reference sequence). V lost 4 bases and J 9 bases, leaving 14 bases between the germline ends. This CDR3 region has 13 residues. The CDR3 sequence is CASSTGSGFEQFF. The CDR3 DNA follows: TGTGCCAGCAGCACCGGGAGCGGATTTGAGCAGTTCTTC.

The chain recombines TRBV25-1 with TRBJ2-7; TRBD1 is a possible D gene (6 bases). Germline CDR1 and CDR2: MGHDK and SYGVNS. The CDR3 consists of 12 residues. Trimming took 6 bases from V and 3 from J, leaving 9 bases between them. The CDR3 loop is CASRQGGYEQYF. The CDR3, as DNA: TGTGCCAGCAGACAGGGCGGCTACGAGCAGTACTTC.

This rearrangement joins TRBV5-1 to TRBJ2-3; 7 bases match TRBD1. The V segment lost 0 bases and the J segment 2 bases; nucleotides outside the gene matches: 3. This CDR3 spans 15 amino acids. Per germline, CDR1 SGHRS and CDR2 YFSETQ. CDR3 amino acids: CASSLEGGLTDTQYF. CDR3 in DNA: TGCGCCAGCAGCTTGGAAGGGGGCCTCACAGATACGCAGTATTTT.

The V gene is TRBV10-3, the J gene TRBJ1-2, with 8 bases identical to TRBD1. The CDR3 is 16 amino acids. Germline V gene sequence: CDR1 ENHRY, CDR2 SYGVKD. Unmatched junction bases numbered 7, after V lost 3 bases and J lost 1 base. The CDR3 DNA follows: TGTGCCATCAGTGACCTCCAGGGGGCGGTTAACTATGGCTACACCTTC. Its translation: CAISDLQGAVNYGYTF.

The chain combines TRBV27 with TRBJ1-2, with TRBD1 matching over 8 bases. V gave up 5 bases and J gave up 4 bases; unmatched junction bases: 6. The CDR3 is 14 residues long. Germline loops: CDR1 MNHEY, CDR2 SMNVEV (reference sequence). The CDR3 DNA sequence: TGTGCCAGCAGTCCGAGACAGGGGACCTATGGCTACACCTTC. It specifies CASSPRQGTYGYTF.

This chain connects TRBV30 to TRBJ2-2, with D unclear. CDR3 length equals 12 residues. V was trimmed by 4 bases and J by 8 bases, leaving 11 bases between them. Germline V gene data show CDR1 as GTSNPN and CDR2 as SVGIG (reference sequence). The CDR3 nucleotides are TGTGCCTGGAATAGAGCTGCTGGGGAGCTGTTTTTT. It specifies CAWNRAAGELFF.

The chain joins TRBV7-7 to TRBJ2-1; 8 bases align to TRBD2. V lost 5 bases, J lost 6 bases, and 12 bases stayed unmatched. The CDR3 spans 16 residues. Germline assignment: CDR1 SSHAT and CDR2 FNYEAQ (reference sequence). CDR3 sequence (DNA): TGTGCCAGCAGCAAGTGGACTAGCTCACAACCCAATGAGCAGTTCTTC. Amino acid sequence: CASSKWTSSQPNEQFF.

The gene calls are TRBV14 and TRBJ2-1; a weak D match, TRBD2 (6 bases). V shed 2 bases and J shed 6 bases, with 14 bases lying between them. CDR3 length: 15 amino acids. Per germline, CDR1 SGHDN and CDR2 FVKESK. The DNA for the CDR3 is TGTGCCAGCAGCCAACGGTGGTCCGGGGGCAATGAGCAGTTCTTC. It codes for CASSQRWSGGNEQFF.

J is TRBJ2-1 and V is TRBV6-5; TRBD2 matches at 9 bases. The CDR3 loop spans 16 amino acids. CDR1 MNHEY and CDR2 SVGAGI come from the germline V gene. With V trimmed by 2 bases and J by 1 base, 3 bases remained unmatched. CDR3 in DNA: TGTGCCAGCAGTTACGACCTAGCGGGATCCTACAATGAGCAGTTCTTC. It is translated as CASSYDLAGSYNEQFF.

The genes are TRBV11-2 and TRBJ2-3; 9 nucleotides match TRBD2. The germline CDR1 and CDR2 sequences are SGHAT and FQNNGV. The CDR3 length is 15 residues. Trimming removed 3 bases from V and 5 bases from J; junction bases left unmatched: 6. CDR3 DNA sequence: TGTGCCAGCAGCTTTGCGGGAGGGAAAAAAGATACGCAGTATTTT. Its protein product is CASSFAGGKKDTQYF.

The rearrangement joins TRBV7-9 to TRBJ2-3; the D gene is possibly TRBD1 (5 bases). CDR1 and CDR2 from the germline V gene are SEHNR and FQNEAQ (reference sequence). This CDR3 region has 15 residues. Trimming cost V 1 base and J 6 bases, with 14 bases left between them. CDR3 sequence reads: CASSLVPRRADTQYF. CDR3 DNA sequence: TGTGCCAGCAGCTTAGTACCACGCAGGGCTGATACGCAGTATTTT.

This rearrangement joins TRBV29-1 to TRBJ2-5, with D possibly matching TRBD1 (5 bases). Trimming pared 4 bases from V and 5 bases from J, leaving 11 bases between. This CDR3 is 12 amino acids long. Germline V gives CDR1 SQVTM, CDR2 ANQGSEA. For the CDR3, the DNA is TGCAGCGTTGGTTTTCAGGGTGAGACCCAGTACTTC. Protein product: CSVGFQGETQYF.